This T cell receptor beta chain was documented in a study of human T cells and chemical hapten exposure. About the research overall: Skin on the upper inner arm, approximately 2 cm by approximately 2 cm in size, was sensitized with 2% DPC.

The CDR3 sequence is 15 residues long. CDR1 is SQVTM and CDR2 is ANQGSEA in the germline V gene. J was trimmed by 4 bases and V by 6 bases; bases with no gene match: 9. Findings of the study overall: Patch test score showed a positive correlation with PT1 expanded TCR counts. Significantly greater numbers of large CDR3 similarity clusters came from expanded TCRs than from controls.

Unique molecular identifiers were attached to individual cDNA molecules during library preparation. TCRdb reprocessed the RACE reads via MiXCR and lists one record per CDR3 protein. The sample records roughly 150,000 distinct CDR3 sequences, 25% to 35% being singletons. This clonotype was seen more than once but under ten times. No antigen is known for it. The time point was: patch test 3, about 24 weeks after DPC sensitization. Treatment meaning: therapeutic diphenylcyclopropenone sensitization with weekly scalp DPC. This sequence joins TRBV29-1 and TRBJ1-5; 10 nucleotides line up with TRBD1. The sample here was whole blood, taken in connection with sensitization to the hapten diphenylcyclopropenone (DPC). The TCR sequence derives from a woman between 18 and 29 years old with alopecia areata. Some clones in this sample may be carry-over from other donors' samples. The chain's CDR3 is CSVAGTGDTNQPQHF. CDR3 coding DNA: TGCAGCGTCGCGGGGACAGGGGATACGAATCAGCCCCAGCATTTT.